This T cell receptor beta chain was identified during a study of T cell responses to AZD1222 COVID-19 vaccine. The CDR3 is 16 residues long. Germline V gene sequence: CDR1 MNHNS, CDR2 SASEGT. V dropped 2 bases and J dropped 2 bases, with 15 bases sitting between them. TCRdb's copy holds only in-frame clones and misses some; the assay was immunoSEQ multiplex PCR. The data hold fewer than 180,000 clones, with 90% observed a single time. The sequence was obtained from an adult who received the AZD1222 COVID-19 vaccine. The chain has TRBV6-1 and TRBJ2-5; a possible D gene is TRBD2 (6 bases). The specimen was peripheral blood, collected 28 days after the second AZD1222 dose. As DNA, the CDR3 is TGTGCCAGCAGTGAAATGGGCGCGGGGCTACAAGAGACCCAGTACTTC. Encoded protein: CASSEMGAGLQETQYF.